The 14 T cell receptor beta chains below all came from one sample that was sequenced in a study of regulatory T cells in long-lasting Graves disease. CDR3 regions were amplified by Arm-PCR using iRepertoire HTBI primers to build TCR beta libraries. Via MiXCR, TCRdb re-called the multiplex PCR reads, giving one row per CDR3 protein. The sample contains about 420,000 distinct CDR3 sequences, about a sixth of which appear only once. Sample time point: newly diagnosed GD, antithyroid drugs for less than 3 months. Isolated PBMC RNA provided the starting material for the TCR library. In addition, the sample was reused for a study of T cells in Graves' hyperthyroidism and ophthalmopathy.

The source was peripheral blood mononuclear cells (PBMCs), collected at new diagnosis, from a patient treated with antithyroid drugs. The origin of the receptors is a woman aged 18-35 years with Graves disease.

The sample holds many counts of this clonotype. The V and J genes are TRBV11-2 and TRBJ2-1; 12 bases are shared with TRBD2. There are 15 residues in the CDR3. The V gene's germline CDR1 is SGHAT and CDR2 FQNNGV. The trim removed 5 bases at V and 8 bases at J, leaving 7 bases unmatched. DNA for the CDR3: TGTGCCAGCAGCCCGGGGACTAGCGGGTGGGATGAGCAGTTCTTC. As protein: CASSPGTSGWDEQFF.

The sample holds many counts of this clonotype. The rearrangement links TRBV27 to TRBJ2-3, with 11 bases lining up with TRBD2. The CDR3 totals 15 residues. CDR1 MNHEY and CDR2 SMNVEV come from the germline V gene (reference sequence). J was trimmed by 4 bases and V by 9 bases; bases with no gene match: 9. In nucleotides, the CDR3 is TGTGCCAGTCAGGAACTAGCGGGAGCGGCAGATACGCAGTATTTT. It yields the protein CASQELAGAADTQYF.

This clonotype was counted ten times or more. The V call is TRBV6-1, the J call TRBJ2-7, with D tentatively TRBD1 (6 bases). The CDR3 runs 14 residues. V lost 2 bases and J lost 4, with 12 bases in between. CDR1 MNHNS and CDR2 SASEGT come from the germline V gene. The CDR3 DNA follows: TGTGCCAGCAGTGAACTCTGGGGGCGATACGAGCAGTACTTC. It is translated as CASSELWGRYEQYF.

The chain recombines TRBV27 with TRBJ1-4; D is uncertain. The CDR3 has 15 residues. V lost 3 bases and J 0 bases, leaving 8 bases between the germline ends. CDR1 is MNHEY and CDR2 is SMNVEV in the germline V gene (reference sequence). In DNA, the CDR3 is TGTGCCAGCAGTTTTTGGGCAGCAACTAATGAAAAACTGTTTTTT. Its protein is CASSFWAATNEKLFF.

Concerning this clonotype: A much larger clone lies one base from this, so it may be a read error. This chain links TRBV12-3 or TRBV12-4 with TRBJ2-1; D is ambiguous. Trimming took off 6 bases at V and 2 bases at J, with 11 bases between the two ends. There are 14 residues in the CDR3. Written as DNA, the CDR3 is TGTGCCAGCAGCCCCTCGATGGCCTACAATGAGCAGTTCTTC. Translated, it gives CASSPSMAYNEQFF.

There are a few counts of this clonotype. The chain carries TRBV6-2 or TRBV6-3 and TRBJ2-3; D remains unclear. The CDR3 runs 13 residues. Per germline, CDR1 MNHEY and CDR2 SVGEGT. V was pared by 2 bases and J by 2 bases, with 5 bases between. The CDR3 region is CASSYDFTDTQYF. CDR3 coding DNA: TGTGCCAGCAGTTACGACTTCACAGATACGCAGTATTTT.

In DNA form, the CDR3 reads TGTGCCAGCAGCTCCCGGGACAGGGGGCTAGAGACCCAGTACTTC. Amino acid sequence: CASSSRDRGLETQYF. The chain employs TRBV11-2 and TRBJ2-5; 12 bases map to TRBD1. CDR1 SGHAT and CDR2 FQNNGV come from the germline V gene. The CDR3 contains 15 residues. With 4 bases clipped from V and 4 bases from J, the junction kept 4 bases outside the gene matches.

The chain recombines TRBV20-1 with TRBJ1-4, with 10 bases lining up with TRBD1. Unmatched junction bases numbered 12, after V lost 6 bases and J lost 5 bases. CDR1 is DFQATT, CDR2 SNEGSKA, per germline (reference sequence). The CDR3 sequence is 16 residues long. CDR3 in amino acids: CSASTGGMFGNEKLFF. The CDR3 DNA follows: TGCAGTGCCTCGACAGGGGGCATGTTCGGAAATGAAAAACTGTTTTTT.

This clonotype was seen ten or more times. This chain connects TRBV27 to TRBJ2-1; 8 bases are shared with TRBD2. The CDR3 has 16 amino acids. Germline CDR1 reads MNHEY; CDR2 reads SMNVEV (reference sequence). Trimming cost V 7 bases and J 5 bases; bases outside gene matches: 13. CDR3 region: CASIPVGAGGHNEQFF. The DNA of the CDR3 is TGTGCCAGCATACCCGTTGGGGCGGGAGGCCACAATGAGCAGTTCTTC.

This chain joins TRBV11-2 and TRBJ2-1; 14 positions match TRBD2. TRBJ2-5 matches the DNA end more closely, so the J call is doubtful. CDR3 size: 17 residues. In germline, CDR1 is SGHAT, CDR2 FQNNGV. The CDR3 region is CASSSGLAGEGGETQYF. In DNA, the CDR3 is TGTGCCAGCAGCTCGGGACTAGCGGGAGAAGGTGGGGAGACCCAGTACTTC.

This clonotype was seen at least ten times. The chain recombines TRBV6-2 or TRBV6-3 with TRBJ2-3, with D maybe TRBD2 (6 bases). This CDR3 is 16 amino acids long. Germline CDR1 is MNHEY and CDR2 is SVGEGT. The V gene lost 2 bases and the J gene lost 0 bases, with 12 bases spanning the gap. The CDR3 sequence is CASSYDVAVSTDTQYF. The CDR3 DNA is TGTGCCAGCAGTTACGACGTAGCGGTTAGCACAGATACGCAGTATTTT.

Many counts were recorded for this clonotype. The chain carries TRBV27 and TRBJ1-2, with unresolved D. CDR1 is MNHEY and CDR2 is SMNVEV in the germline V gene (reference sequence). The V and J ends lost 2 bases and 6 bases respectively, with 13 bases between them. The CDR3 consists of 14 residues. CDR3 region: CASSLVAGLNGYTF. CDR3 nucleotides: TGTGCCAGCAGTTTAGTGGCAGGACTCAATGGCTACACCTTC.

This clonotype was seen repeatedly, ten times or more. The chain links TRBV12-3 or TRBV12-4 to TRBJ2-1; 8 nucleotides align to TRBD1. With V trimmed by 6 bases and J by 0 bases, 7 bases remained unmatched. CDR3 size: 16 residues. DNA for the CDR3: TGTGCCAGCAGGGAGACAGGGGAAAGCTCCTACAATGAGCAGTTCTTC. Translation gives CASRETGESSYNEQFF.

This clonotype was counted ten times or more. CDR3 amino acids: CASSLGGGVALTYEQYF. The CDR3 DNA follows: TGTGCCAGCAGTTTAGGCGGTGGAGTGGCTCTTACCTACGAGCAGTACTTC. V usage is TRBV12-3 or TRBV12-4 and J usage is TRBJ2-7; D uncertain. This CDR3 is built from 17 residues. V lost 1 base to trimming and J lost 2 bases, with 18 bases between them.